The source of this TCR beta chain is a study of blood T cell repertoires in COVID-19. This clone was detected a few times. TCRdb's copy holds only in-frame clones and misses some; the assay was immunoSEQ multiplex PCR. The sample lists fewer than 200,000 clones; over 65% were seen once. This CDR3 spans 14 amino acids. Germline values: CDR1 LGHNT, CDR2 FRNRAP. Trimming at V came to 4 bases and at J to 8 bases, leaving 5 bases not matched to a gene. The clonotype originates from a woman aged 45 to 65 who had recovered from COVID-19. Source material: PBMCs or T cells enriched from blood (not recorded which). This rearrangement joins TRBV12-5 to TRBJ1-4, with 9 bases that match TRBD1. As DNA, the CDR3 is TGTGCTAGTGGTTGGGGGACAGGGCAAGAAAAACTGTTTTTT. Its protein is CASGWGTGQEKLFF. Drawing the rest from reference TRBV12-5 and TRBJ1-4, the complete variable domain is DARVTQTPRHKVTEMGQEVTMRCQPILGHNTVFWYRQTMMQGLELLAYFRNRAPLDDSGMPKDRFSAEMPDATLATLKIQPSEPRDSAVYFCASGWGTGQEKLFFGSGTQLSVL.